This T cell receptor (beta chain) was sequenced during a study of regulatory T cells in long-lasting Graves disease. General observations from the study: Sample size was small, which may have lowered accuracy. Less diverse TCR repertoires were seen in persistent Graves' patients than in newly diagnosed ones.

Time point indicated: newly diagnosed GD, antithyroid drugs for less than 3 months. The TCR library was made from RNA that had been extracted from PBMCs in TRIzol. Regarding this clonotype: The antigen is undetermined.

In building TCR beta libraries, iRepertoire HTBI primers were used together with Arm-PCR of CDR3 regions. TCRdb used MiXCR to reprocess the multiplex PCR reads, holding one entry per CDR3 protein. Among under 800,000 distinct CDR3 sequences listed, 15% to 20% were seen once. The data were also submitted as part of a second study, on T cells in Graves' hyperthyroidism and ophthalmopathy. That paper adds: Hyperthyroidism patients were newly diagnosed, had disease duration under 2 months, and were aged 18 to 65 years. Uncontrolled infections, other autoimmune diseases, pregnancy or lactation led to exclusion of patients.

This receptor was taken from a young woman with Graves disease. The material sequenced was peripheral blood mononuclear cells (PBMCs), taken at new diagnosis, from a patient treated with antithyroid drugs.

CDR3 residues: CASSAAGGDGYTF. CDR3 nucleotides: TGTGCCAGCAGCGCGGCGGGGGGCGACGGCTACACCTTC. This rearrangement joins TRBV9 to TRBJ1-2; D possibly corresponds to TRBD1 (6 bases). CDR3 length: 13 amino acids. Germline V CDR1 and CDR2: SGDLS, YYNGEE. Trimming took 3 bases from V and 8 from J, leaving 14 bases between them.